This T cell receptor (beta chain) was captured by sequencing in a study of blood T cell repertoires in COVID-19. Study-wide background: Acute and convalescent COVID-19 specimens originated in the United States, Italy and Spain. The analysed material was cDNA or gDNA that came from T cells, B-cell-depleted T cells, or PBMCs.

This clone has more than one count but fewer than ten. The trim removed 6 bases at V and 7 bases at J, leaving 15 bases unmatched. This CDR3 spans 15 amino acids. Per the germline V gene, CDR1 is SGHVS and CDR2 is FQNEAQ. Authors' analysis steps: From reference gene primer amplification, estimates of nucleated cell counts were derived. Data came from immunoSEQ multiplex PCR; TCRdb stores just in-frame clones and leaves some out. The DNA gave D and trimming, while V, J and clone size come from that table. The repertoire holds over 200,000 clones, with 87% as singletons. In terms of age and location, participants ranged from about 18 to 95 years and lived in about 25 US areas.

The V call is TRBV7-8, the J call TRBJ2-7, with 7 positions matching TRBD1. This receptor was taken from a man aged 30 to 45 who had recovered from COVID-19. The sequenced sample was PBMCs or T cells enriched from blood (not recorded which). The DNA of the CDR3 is TGTGCCAGCAGTACGAACAGGGGCCTCTCGGTGGAGCAGTACTTC. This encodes CASSTNRGLSVEQYF.